This TCR beta chain was documented in a study of T and B cells in COVID-19 patients. Whole-study context: Most recovered patients had mild to moderate COVID-19 treated as outpatients. Of 20 active-infection patients, under 19 carried comorbidities linked to unfavorable COVID-19 outcome. Regarding the study as a whole: Exclusive to the recovered cohort were some 2,300 TCR clusters, 25 to 35 of them with low generation probability.

On this clonotype: No antigen is known for it. A junction boundary mismatches the germline segment, possibly from a read error.

TRB rearrangements were amplified by multiplex PCR with BIOMED2 TRB-A/B primers. TCRdb reprocessed the multiplex PCR reads with MiXCR, giving one entry per CDR3 protein. The data contain approximately 7,800 distinct CDR3 sequences, roughly 25% of them singletons. Germline loops: CDR1 SGHNT, CDR2 YYREEE (reference sequence). The CDR3 totals 15 residues. From blood, about 230-500 ng of genomic DNA served as TRB template. This chain joins TRBV5-4 and TRBJ2-1, with D perhaps TRBD2 (7 bases). Sequencing was performed on blood. The origin of this receptor is a human donor with active COVID-19. For the CDR3, the DNA is TGTGTCAGCAGCTTGGGAGGGGGCTCCTACAATGAGCAGTTCTTC. Translated: CVSSLGGGSYNEQFF. Combining the CDR3 with reference TRBV5-4 and TRBJ2-1 gives the whole variable domain ETGVTQSPTHLIKTRGQQVTLRCSSQSGHNTVSWYQQALGQGPQFIFQYYREEENGRGNFPPRFSGLQFPNYSSELNVNALELDDSALYLCVSSLGGGSYNEQFFGPGTRLTVL.